Many counts were recorded for the clone carrying this TCR beta chain. With 5 bases removed from V and 2 bases from J, the gap between germline ends came to 10 bases. CDR3 length: 13 amino acids. Germline values: CDR1 SGHRS, CDR2 YFSETQ. The sample comes from a study of spatial heterogeneity in lung cancer. TCRdb used MiXCR to reprocess the 5' RACE reads, holding one entry per CDR3 protein. The sample carries some 22,000 distinct CDR3 sequences, 4% to 6% recorded once. Time point in this sample: sample taken at primary tumor resection. Whole RNA was taken from tumor, nontumor lung or frozen PBMC; it was then sequenced unsorted. The donors were more than 70 patients with non-small cell lung cancer that was early-stage and untreated.

This sequence originates from a male donor with early-stage non-small cell lung cancer. This rearrangement joins TRBV5-1 to TRBJ2-5, with D possibly being TRBD1 or TRBD2 (6 bases each). The sample in question was PBMCs, obtained at surgery. The CDR3 DNA is TGCGCCAGCAGAAGGGGGGAACAAGAGACCCAGTACTTC. This sequence encodes CASRRGEQETQYF.